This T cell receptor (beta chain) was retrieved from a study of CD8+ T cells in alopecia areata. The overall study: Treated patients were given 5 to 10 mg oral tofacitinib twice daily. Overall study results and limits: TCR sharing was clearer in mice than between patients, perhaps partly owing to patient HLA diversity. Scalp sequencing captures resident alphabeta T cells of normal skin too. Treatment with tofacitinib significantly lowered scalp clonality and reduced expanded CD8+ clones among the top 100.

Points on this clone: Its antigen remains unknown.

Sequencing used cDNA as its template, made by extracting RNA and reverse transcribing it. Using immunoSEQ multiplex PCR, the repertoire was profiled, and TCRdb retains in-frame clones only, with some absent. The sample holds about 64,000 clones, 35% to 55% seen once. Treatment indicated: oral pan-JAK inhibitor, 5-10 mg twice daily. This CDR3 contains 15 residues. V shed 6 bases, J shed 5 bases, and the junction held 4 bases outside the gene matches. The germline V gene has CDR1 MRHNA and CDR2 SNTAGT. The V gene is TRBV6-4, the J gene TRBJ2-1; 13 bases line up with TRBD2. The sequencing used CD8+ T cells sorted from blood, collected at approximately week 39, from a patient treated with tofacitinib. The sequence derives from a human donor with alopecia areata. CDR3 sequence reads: CASSRLAGGNNEQFF. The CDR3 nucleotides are TGTGCCAGCAGCAGACTAGCGGGAGGAAACAATGAGCAGTTCTTC.